This section outlines one T cell receptor beta chain sequence together with its context. This entry belongs to a study of T cell responses to AZD1222 COVID-19 vaccine. Produced via immunoSEQ multiplex PCR; TCRdb's table is partial and in-frame only. This table holds 50,000 to 70,000 clones, 65% to 90% found once. The CDR3 is 16 residues long. Germline loops: CDR1 LNHDA, CDR2 SQIVND (reference sequence). Trimming removed 5 bases at V and 0 bases at J, with 14 bases between. The receptor was derived from an adult who received the AZD1222 COVID-19 vaccine. J is TRBJ2-1 and V is TRBV19; D is uncertain. This sample comprised peripheral blood, obtained 28 days after the second AZD1222 dose. The CDR3 reads CASSASRVSSYNEQFF. Here the CDR3 DNA reads TGTGCCAGTAGTGCCTCCCGTGTAAGCTCCTACAATGAGCAGTTCTTC.